The clone carrying this TCR beta chain was counted once. The V and J ends lost 5 bases and 3 bases, in that order; junction bases with no gene match: 12. Germline V CDR1 and CDR2: MNHEY, SMNVEV (reference sequence). The CDR3 runs 20 residues. The data were obtained in a study of OX40 agonist ivuxolimab in advanced cancers. Clones were read by immunoSEQ multiplex PCR, and TCRdb kept only the in-frame ones, dropping some. The data show under 25,000 clones, roughly 78% seen once. Autoimmune disease history or systemic immunosuppression led to patient exclusion. The chain uses TRBV27 and TRBJ2-2, with 16 nucleotides matching TRBD2. This material consisted of CD4+ or CD8+ T cells sorted from blood, taken in a trial of the OX40 agonist ivuxolimab. The sequence was collected from an adult with an advanced solid tumor such as melanoma, head and neck, liver or kidney cancer. CDR3 loop: CASSIKSGLAGGPYTGELFF. The CDR3 nucleotides read TGTGCCAGCAGTATTAAGTCGGGACTAGCGGGGGGGCCCTACACCGGGGAGCTGTTTTTT.